This TCR beta chain was found in a study of blood T cell repertoires in COVID-19. Overall study: Donors in the United States, Italy and Spain gave samples during acute or convalescent COVID-19. PBMCs, B-cell-depleted T cells, or T cells provided the cDNA or gDNA that made up the material.

This clone showed up just a few times. The length of the CDR3 is 16 residues. CDR1 MDHEN and CDR2 SYDVKM come from the germline V gene. With 4 bases clipped from V and 0 bases from J, the junction kept 7 bases outside the gene matches. Original processing notes: Estimation of nucleated cell counts was performed using reference gene primer amplification. Libraries were prepared by immunoSEQ multiplex PCR; TCRdb keeps only in-frame clonotypes and omits some of them. The D gene and trimming were derived from the DNA, and the V and J assignments and clone size from that table. There are more than 150,000 clones in the sample; about 82% occur only once, and around 5.2% lies in the top ten.

The sequenced sample was peripheral blood. The chain couples TRBV28 to TRBJ1-1, with 8 nucleotides matching TRBD1. This receptor was identified in a woman aged 25 to 45 with acute or convalescent COVID-19. CDR3 residues: CASSSPGGQLNTEAFF. CDR3 bases: TGTGCCAGCAGTTCACCAGGGGGCCAGTTGAACACTGAAGCTTTCTTT.